Presented here are 7 T cell receptor gamma chains from one specimen sequenced in a study of intestinal T cells in coeliac disease. Genomic DNA came from ten approximately 4.5-µm formalin-fixed paraffin-embedded scrolls per case. Using around 0.2 ug of biopsy DNA, TRG was amplified with LymphoTrack primers. TCRdb ran CATT on the multiplex PCR reads. The sample lists around 500 gamma-chain clones, 51% occurring once. Input material: a duodenal biopsy. These receptors were obtained from a human donor who served as a control with a normal duodenal biopsy, not a healthy volunteer.

This clone turned up a few times. The CDR3 region has the DNA TGTGCTGCGTGGAAACGGGGGAAACTCTTT. It encodes CAAWKRGKLF. The J gene is TRGJ1 or TRGJ2, the V gene TRGV10. TRGV10 is an ORF, with its function uncertain. There are 10 residues in the CDR3. V lost 8 bases, J lost 12 bases, and 8 bases stayed unmatched.

This clone has only a few counts. The chain has TRGV2 and TRGJ1 or TRGJ2. CDR1 and CDR2 from the germline V gene are EGSNGY and YDSYNSKV. Germline trimming cut 2 bases from V and 5 bases from J; bases unmatched to any gene: 3. The CDR3 totals 12 residues. CDR3 sequence (DNA): TGTGCCACCTGGGACGCCCATTATAAGAAACTCTTT. Protein sequence: CATWDAHYKKLF.

On this clone: One end of the junction does not line up with germline, which may come from a read error. The chain's CDR3 is CATRDGAPYTTGWFKIF. DNA for the CDR3: TGTGCCACCCGGGACGGGGCTCCCTATACCACTGGTTGGTTCAAGATATTT. V gene TRGV2 combines with J gene TRGJP1. Germline V gives CDR1 EGSNGY, CDR2 YDSYNSKV. The CDR3 contains 17 residues.

On this clone itself: The protein recorded in TCRdb matches a much larger clone and deviates from this DNA's translation at residue 9, suggesting a read error; the protein here is obtained by translating the DNA. V is TRGV2 and J is TRGJ1 or TRGJ2. CDR1 is EGSNGY, CDR2 YDSYNSKV, per germline. The CDR3 extends over 13 amino acids. The CDR3 loop is CATWDGLYCKKLF. DNA of the CDR3: TGTGCCACCTGGGACGGGCTTTATTGTAAGAAACTCTTT.

This rearrangement joins TRGV2 to TRGJP2. The CDR3 contains 18 residues. Germline assignment: CDR1 EGSNGY and CDR2 YDSYNSKV. Trimming removed 6 bases from V and 13 bases from J; junction bases left unmatched: 29. The CDR3 nucleotides read TGTGCCACCTGGCCTGGAGGGGGCGACTTATGTAGTGATGTGATCAAGACGTTT. This translates into CATWPGGGDLCSDVIKTF.

This clone has more than one count but fewer than ten. This chain joins TRGV4 and TRGJ1 or TRGJ2. Germline CDR1 EGSTGY, CDR2 YDSYTSSV. V lost 0 bases, J lost 9 bases, and 11 bases stayed unmatched. This CDR3 has 14 amino acids. The CDR3 DNA reads TGTGCCACCTGGGATGGGCTCTTTATTACTAAGAAACTCTTT. Translating gives CATWDGLFITKKLF.

This clone has only a few counts. This DNA translates differently at residue 5 from the TCRdb protein, which is that of a much larger clone; a read error is likely, and the protein shown is the DNA's own translation. The chain uses TRGV8 and TRGJP1. Germline-derived CDR1 and CDR2 are VENAVY and YDSYNSRV. The V and J ends lost 5 bases and 1 base, in that order; junction bases with no gene match: 1. This CDR3 spans 13 amino acids. CDR3 residues: CATWGTTGWFKIF. For the CDR3, the DNA is TGTGCCACCTGGGGTACCACTGGTTGGTTCAAGATATTT.